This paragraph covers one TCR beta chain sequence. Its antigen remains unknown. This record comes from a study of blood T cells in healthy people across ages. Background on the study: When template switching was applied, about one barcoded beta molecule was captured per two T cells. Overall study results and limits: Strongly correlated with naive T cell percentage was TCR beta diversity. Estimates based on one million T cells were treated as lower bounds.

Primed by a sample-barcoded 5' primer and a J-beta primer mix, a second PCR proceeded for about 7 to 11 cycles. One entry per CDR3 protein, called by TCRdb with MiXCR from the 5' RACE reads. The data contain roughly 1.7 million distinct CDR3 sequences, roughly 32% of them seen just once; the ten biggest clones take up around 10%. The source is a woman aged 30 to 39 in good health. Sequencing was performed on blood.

The CDR3 loop reads CAMQAGNDNEQFF. The CDR3 nucleotides read TGTGCCATGCAAGCGGGAAATGACAATGAGCAGTTCTTC. This sequence joins TRBV10-3 and TRBJ2-1; 7 nucleotides line up with TRBD2. The CDR3 consists of 13 residues. Germline V CDR1 and CDR2: ENHRY, SYGVKD. V lost 9 bases to trimming and J lost 5 bases; unmatched junction nucleotides: 7.